The source of this T cell receptor beta chain is a study of regulatory T cells in long-lasting Graves disease. This clonotype has more than one count but fewer than ten. Germline lookup yields CDR1 SGHDT and CDR2 YYEEEE. Trimming took 3 bases from V and 7 from J; bases not matched to a gene: 8. The CDR3 has 14 amino acids. The time point denotes: newly diagnosed GD, antithyroid drugs for less than 3 months. Following extraction of RNA from PBMCs, that RNA was used to make the TCR library. CDR3-region Arm-PCR and iRepertoire HTBI primers produced the TCR beta libraries. TCRdb ran MiXCR on the multiplex PCR reads and lists one entry per CDR3 protein. The table includes about 530,000 distinct CDR3 sequences, around 16% detected once. These data were also reused for a study on T cells in Graves' hyperthyroidism and ophthalmopathy.

The source of this sequence is a woman between 40 and 65 years old with Graves disease. The material was peripheral blood mononuclear cells (PBMCs), obtained at new diagnosis, from a patient treated with antithyroid drugs. The chain recombines TRBV5-6 with TRBJ1-1, with 8 bases lining up with TRBD1. The CDR3 DNA reads TGTGCCAGCAGCTCTTGGACAGGGCGCATTGAAGCTTTCTTT. Encoded protein: CASSSWTGRIEAFF.